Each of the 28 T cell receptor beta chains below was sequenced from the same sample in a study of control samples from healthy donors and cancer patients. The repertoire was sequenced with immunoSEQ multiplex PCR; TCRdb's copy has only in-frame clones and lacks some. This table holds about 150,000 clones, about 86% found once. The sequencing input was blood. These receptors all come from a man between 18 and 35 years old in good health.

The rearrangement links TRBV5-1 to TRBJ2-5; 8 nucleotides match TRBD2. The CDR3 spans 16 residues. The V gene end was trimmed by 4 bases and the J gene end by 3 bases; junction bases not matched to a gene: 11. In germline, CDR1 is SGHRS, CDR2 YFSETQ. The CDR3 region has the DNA TGCGCCAGCAGCCCCTCACGACGGGGGGGAAAAGAGACCCAGTACTTC. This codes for CASSPSRRGGKETQYF. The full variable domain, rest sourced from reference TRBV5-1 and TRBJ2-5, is KAGVTQTPRYLIKTRGQQVTLSCSPISGHRSVSWYQQTPGQGLQFLFEYFSETQRNKGNFPGRFSGRQFSNSRSEMNVSTLELGDSALYLCASSPSRRGGKETQYFGPGTRLLVL.

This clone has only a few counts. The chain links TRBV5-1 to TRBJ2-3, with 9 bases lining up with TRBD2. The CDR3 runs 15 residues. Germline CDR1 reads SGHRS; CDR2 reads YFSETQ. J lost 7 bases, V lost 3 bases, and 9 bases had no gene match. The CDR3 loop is CASSSSGGPANTQYF. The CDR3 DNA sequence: TGCGCCAGCAGCTCAAGCGGGGGGCCCGCTAATACGCAGTATTTT.

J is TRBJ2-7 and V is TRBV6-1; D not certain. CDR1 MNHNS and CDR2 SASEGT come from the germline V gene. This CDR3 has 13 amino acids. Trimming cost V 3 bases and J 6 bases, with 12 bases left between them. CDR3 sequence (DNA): TGTGCCAGCAGTGATTCAAACTATAGCGAGCAGTACTTC. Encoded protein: CASSDSNYSEQYF.

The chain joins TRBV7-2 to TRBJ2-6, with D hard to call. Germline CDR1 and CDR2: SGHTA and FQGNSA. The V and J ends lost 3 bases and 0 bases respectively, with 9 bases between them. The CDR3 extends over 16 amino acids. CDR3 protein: CASSFISGSGANVLTF. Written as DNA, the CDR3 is TGTGCCAGCAGCTTCATTTCCGGCTCTGGGGCCAACGTCCTGACTTTC. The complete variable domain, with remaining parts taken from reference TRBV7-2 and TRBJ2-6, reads GAGVSQSPSNKVTEKGKDVELRCDPISGHTALYWYRQSLGQGLEFLIYFQGNSAPDKSGLPSDRFSAERTGGSVSTLTIQRTQQEDSAVYLCASSFISGSGANVLTFGAGSRLTVL.

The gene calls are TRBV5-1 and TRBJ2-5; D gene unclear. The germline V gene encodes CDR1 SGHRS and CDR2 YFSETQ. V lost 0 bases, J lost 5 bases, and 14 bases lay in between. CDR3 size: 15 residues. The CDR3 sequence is CASSLELRARETQYF. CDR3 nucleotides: TGCGCCAGCAGCTTGGAACTGAGAGCACGGGAGACCCAGTACTTC.

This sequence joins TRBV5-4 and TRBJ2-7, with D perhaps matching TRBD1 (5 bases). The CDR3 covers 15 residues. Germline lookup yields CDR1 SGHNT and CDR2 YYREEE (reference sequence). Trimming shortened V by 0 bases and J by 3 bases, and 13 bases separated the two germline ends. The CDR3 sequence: CASSLEGDRDYEQYF. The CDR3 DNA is TGTGCCAGCAGCTTGGAGGGTGACAGAGACTACGAGCAGTACTTC.

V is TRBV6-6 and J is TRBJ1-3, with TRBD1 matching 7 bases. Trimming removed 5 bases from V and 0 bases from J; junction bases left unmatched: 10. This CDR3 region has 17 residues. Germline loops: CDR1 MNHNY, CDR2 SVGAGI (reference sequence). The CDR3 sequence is CASSRRQGALSGNTIYF. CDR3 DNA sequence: TGTGCCAGCAGTCGCCGACAGGGTGCCCTCTCTGGAAACACCATATATTTT.

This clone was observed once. The DNA for the CDR3 is TGTGCCAGCAGTCGACTCGGGACTAGCGGGGGGGCCGGTGAGCAGTTCTTC. Amino acid sequence: CASSRLGTSGGAGEQFF. The chain carries TRBV6-6 and TRBJ2-1; TRBD2 matches 16 bases. V lost 5 bases to trimming and J lost 9 bases; unmatched junction nucleotides: 10. Germline CDR1 and CDR2: MNHNY and SVGAGI (reference sequence). The CDR3 is 17 amino acids.

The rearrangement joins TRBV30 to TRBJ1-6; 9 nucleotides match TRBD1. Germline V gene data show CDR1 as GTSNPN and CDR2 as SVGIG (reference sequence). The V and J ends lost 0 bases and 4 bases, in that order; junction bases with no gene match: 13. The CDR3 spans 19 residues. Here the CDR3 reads CAWSVHNRGPSAYNSPLHF. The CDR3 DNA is TGTGCCTGGAGTGTACATAACAGGGGGCCCTCGGCTTATAATTCACCCCTCCACTTT.

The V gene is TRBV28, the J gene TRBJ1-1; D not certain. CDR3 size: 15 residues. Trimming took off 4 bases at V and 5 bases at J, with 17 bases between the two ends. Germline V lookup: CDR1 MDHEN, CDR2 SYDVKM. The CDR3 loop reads CASSSVRGPLTEAFF. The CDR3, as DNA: TGTGCCAGCAGTTCGGTTCGTGGACCGTTAACTGAAGCTTTCTTT.

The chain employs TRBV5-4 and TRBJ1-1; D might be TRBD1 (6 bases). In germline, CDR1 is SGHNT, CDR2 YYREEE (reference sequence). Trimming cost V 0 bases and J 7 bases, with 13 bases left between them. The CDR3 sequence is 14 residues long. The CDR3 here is CASSLARGNFEAFF. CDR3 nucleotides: TGTGCCAGCAGCTTGGCGAGGGGGAACTTTGAAGCTTTCTTT.

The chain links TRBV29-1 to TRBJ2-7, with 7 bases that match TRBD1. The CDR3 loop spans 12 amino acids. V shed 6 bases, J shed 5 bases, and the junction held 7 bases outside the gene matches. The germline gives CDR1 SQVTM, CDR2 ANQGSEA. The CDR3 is CSVRQGGNEQYF. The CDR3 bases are TGCAGCGTCCGACAGGGTGGAAACGAGCAGTACTTC.

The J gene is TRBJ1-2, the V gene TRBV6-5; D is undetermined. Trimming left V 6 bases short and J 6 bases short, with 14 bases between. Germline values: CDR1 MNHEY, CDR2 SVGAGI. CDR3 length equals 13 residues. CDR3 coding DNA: TGTGCCAGCAGCCAATCTGAGATTGATGGCTACACCTTC. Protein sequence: CASSQSEIDGYTF.

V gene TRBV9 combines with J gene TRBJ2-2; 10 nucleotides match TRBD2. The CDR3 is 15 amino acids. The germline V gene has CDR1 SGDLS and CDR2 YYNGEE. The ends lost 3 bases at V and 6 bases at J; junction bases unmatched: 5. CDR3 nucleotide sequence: TGTGCCAGCAGCGAGCGGGGGGGCACGGCCGGGGAGCTGTTTTTT. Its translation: CASSERGGTAGELFF. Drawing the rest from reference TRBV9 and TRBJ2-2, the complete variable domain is DSGVTQTPKHLITATGQRVTLRCSPRSGDLSVYWYQQSLDQGLQFLIQYYNGEERAKGNILERFSAQQFPDLHSELNLSSLELGDSALYFCASSERGGTAGELFFGEGSRLTVL.

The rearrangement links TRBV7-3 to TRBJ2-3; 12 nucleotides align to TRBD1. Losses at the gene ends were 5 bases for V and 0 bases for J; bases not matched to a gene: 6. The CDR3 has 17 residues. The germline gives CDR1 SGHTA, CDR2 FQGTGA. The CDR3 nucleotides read TGTGCCAGCAGCCCAGTGGGACAGGGGGCCAGCACAGATACGCAGTATTTT. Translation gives CASSPVGQGASTDTQYF.

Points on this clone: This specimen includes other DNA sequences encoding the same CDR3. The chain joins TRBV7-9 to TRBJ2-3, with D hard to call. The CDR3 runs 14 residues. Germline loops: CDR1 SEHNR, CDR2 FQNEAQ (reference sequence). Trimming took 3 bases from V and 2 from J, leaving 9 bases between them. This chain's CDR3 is CASSFAGNTDTQYF. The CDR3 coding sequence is TGTGCCAGCAGCTTCGCTGGAAACACAGATACGCAGTATTTT.

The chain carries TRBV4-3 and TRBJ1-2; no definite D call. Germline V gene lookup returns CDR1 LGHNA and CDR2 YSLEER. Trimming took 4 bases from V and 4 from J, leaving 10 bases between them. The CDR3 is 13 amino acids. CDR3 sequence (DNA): TGCGCCAGCAGCCTCCTGCGGGGCTATGGCTACACCTTC. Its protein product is CASSLLRGYGYTF.

The CDR3 protein is CASSPGLAGASIYNEQFF. CDR3 sequence (DNA): TGTGCCAGCAGCCCGGGACTAGCGGGGGCGTCAATCTACAATGAGCAGTTCTTC. V and J are TRBV7-9 and TRBJ2-1, with 14 nucleotides matching TRBD2. Germline V CDR1 and CDR2: SEHNR, FQNEAQ (reference sequence). The CDR3 consists of 18 residues. The junction had 9 bases not matched to a gene; V was cut back by 5 bases and J by 3 bases.

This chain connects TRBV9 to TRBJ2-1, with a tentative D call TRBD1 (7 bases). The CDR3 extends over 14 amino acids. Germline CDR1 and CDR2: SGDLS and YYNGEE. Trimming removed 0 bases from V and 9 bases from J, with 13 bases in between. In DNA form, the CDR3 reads TGTGCCAGCAGCGTAGTCAGGGGGGAATCTGAGCAGTTCTTC. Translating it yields CASSVVRGESEQFF.

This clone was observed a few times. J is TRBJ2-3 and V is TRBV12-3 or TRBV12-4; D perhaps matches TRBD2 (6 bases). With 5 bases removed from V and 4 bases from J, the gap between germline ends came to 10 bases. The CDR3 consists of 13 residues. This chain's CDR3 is CASSQTSADTQYF. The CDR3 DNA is TGTGCCAGCAGTCAGACTAGTGCAGATACGCAGTATTTT.

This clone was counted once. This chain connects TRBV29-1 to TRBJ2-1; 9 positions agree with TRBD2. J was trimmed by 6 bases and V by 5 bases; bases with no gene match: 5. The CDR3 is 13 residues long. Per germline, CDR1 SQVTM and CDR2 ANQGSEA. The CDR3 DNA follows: TGCAGCGTTCTAGCGGGGTTTGGCAATGAGCAGTTCTTC. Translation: CSVLAGFGNEQFF.

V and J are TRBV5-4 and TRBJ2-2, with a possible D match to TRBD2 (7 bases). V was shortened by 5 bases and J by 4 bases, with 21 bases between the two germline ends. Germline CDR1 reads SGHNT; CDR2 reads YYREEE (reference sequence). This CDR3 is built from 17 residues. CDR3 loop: CASSRGARTSSTGELFF. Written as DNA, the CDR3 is TGTGCCAGCAGTCGGGGGGCCAGGACCTCTTCCACCGGGGAGCTGTTTTTT.

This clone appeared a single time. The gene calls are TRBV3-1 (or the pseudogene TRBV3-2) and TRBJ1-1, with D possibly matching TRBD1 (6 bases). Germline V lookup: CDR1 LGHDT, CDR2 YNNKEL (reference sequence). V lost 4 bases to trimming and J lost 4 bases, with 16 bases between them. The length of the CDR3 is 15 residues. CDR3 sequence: CASSRLQGYATEAFF. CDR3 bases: TGTGCCAGCAGCCGACTACAGGGTTACGCCACTGAAGCTTTCTTT.

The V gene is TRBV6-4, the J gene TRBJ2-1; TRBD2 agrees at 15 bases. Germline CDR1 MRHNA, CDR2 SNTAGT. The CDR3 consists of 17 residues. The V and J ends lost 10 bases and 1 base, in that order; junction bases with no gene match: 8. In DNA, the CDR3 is TGTGCCACCCCGGGACTAGCGGGGGGCCAGTCCTACAATGAGCAGTTCTTC. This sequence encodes CATPGLAGGQSYNEQFF.

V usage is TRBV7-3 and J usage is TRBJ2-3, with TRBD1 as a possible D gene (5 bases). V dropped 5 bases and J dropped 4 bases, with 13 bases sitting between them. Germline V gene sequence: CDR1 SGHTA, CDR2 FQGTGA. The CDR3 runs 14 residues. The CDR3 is CASSPSRVADTQYF. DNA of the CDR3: TGTGCCAGCAGCCCCTCCAGGGTGGCAGATACGCAGTATTTT.

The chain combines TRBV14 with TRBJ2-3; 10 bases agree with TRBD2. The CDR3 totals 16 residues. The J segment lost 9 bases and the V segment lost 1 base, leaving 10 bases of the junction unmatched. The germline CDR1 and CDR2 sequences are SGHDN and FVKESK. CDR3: CASSQGGSGGQGTQYF. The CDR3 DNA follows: TGTGCCAGCAGCCAAGGGGGTAGCGGGGGGCAAGGAACGCAGTATTTT.

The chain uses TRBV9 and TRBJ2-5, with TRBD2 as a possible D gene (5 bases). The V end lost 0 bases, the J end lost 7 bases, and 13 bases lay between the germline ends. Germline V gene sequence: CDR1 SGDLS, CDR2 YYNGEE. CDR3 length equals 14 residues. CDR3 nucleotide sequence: TGTGCCAGCAGCGTAGATGTAGAGGGCGTGACCCAGTACTTC. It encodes CASSVDVEGVTQYF. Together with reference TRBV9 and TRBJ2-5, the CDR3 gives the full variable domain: DSGVTQTPKHLITATGQRVTLRCSPRSGDLSVYWYQQSLDQGLQFLIQYYNGEERAKGNILERFSAQQFPDLHSELNLSSLELGDSALYFCASSVDVEGVTQYFGPGTRLLVL.

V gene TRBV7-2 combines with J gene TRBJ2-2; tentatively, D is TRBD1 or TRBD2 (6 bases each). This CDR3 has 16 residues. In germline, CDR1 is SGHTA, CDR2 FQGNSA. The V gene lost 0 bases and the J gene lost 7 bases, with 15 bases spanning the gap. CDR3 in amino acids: CASSLAYGGAGGELFF. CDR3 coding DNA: TGTGCCAGCAGCTTAGCTTACGGGGGCGCGGGCGGGGAGCTGTTTTTT.